These T cell receptor beta chains were read from a single sample in a study of blood T cell repertoires in COVID-19. Clones were read by immunoSEQ multiplex PCR, and TCRdb kept only the in-frame ones, dropping some. This table holds about 100,000 clones, roughly 87% found once. The sample taken for sequencing was peripheral blood. The receptors derive from a woman in her 50s with COVID-19, enrolled during active disease. Each CDR3 is given with its conserved first and last residue. The order of the fields is D gene, V gene, J gene, clone size, CDR3 protein, CDR3 DNA. D genes are given only for firm matches. Clone size is shown for a subset of rows, as once, few, many or a class of expanded clone.

>TRBD2|TRBV24-1|TRBJ2-3|NA
CATSKRGLTDTQYF
TGTGCCACCAGCAAGCGGGGTCTCACAGATACGCAGTATTTT
>NA|TRBV2|TRBJ1-4|NA
CASSDARFNEKLFF
TGTGCCAGCAGTGATGCGAGATTTAATGAAAAACTGTTTTTT
>NA|TRBV15|TRBJ1-4|NA
CATSDHRREKLFF
TGTGCCACCAGCGACCACAGGAGAGAAAAACTGTTTTTT
>NA|TRBV5-6|TRBJ2-7|NA
CASSLPGMAYEQYF
TGTGCCAGCAGCTTGCCAGGGATGGCCTACGAGCAGTACTTC
>NA|TRBV10-3|TRBJ2-7|few
CAISENRDEQYF
TGTGCCATCAGTGAGAACAGGGACGAGCAGTACTTC
>NA|TRBV28|TRBJ1-4|NA
CASKEWGLQRGTNEKLFF
TGTGCCAGCAAGGAATGGGGGTTACAGCGGGGGACTAATGAAAAACTGTTTTTT
>TRBD1|TRBV18|TRBJ2-7|NA
CASSPDLTGTSYEQYF
TGTGCCAGCTCCCCGGACCTGACAGGGACCTCCTACGAGCAGTACTTC
>TRBD2|TRBV6-1|TRBJ2-4|NA
CASSEVTSGKNIQYF
TGTGCCAGCAGTGAAGTAACTAGCGGCAAAAACATTCAGTACTTC
>NA|TRBV2|TRBJ1-5|NA
CASTLMQGGQPQHF
TGTGCCAGCACGCTGATGCAGGGTGGGCAGCCCCAGCATTTT
>NA|TRBV19|TRBJ1-6|NA
CASSIWTPFLSSYNSPLHF
TGTGCCAGTAGTATCTGGACACCCTTTTTAAGCTCCTATAATTCACCCCTCCACTTT
>TRBD1|TRBV6-5|TRBJ1-2|few
CASSTGGFGYTF
TGTGCCAGCAGTACAGGGGGCTTTGGCTACACCTTC
>TRBD1|TRBV19|TRBJ2-7|once
CASMGDSSYEQYF
TGTGCCAGTATGGGGGACAGTTCCTACGAGCAGTACTTC
>NA|TRBV7-9|TRBJ1-1|NA
CASSNRDTLNTEAFF
TGTGCCAGCAGCAACAGGGACACCCTAAACACTGAAGCTTTCTTT
>TRBD2|TRBV4-1|TRBJ2-1|few
CASSQDPPAGVYNEQFF
TGCGCCAGCAGCCAAGATCCGCCAGCGGGGGTCTACAATGAGCAGTTCTTC
>NA|TRBV12-3/TRBV12-4|TRBJ2-3|NA
CASSGNGPDTQYF
TGTGCCAGCAGCGGTAATGGGCCAGATACGCAGTATTTT
>NA|TRBV5-6|TRBJ1-5|NA
CASSLGGGRGQPQHF
TGTGCCAGCAGCTTGGGCGGGGGGCGCGGTCAGCCCCAGCATTTT
>TRBD1|TRBV11-1|TRBJ2-2|NA
CASSSRGSTGELFF
TGTGCCAGCAGCTCCAGGGGGTCCACCGGGGAGCTGTTTTTT
>TRBD1|TRBV6-1|TRBJ1-5|NA
CASSEAGRGIGQPQHF
TGTGCCAGCAGTGAAGCGGGCAGGGGGATCGGTCAGCCCCAGCATTTT
>NA|TRBV20-1|TRBJ2-3|NA
CSASGTDTQYF
TGCAGTGCCTCAGGAACAGATACGCAGTATTTT
>TRBD1|TRBV11-3|TRBJ1-2|NA
CASSMGTDPSNYGYTF
TGTGCCAGCAGCATGGGGACAGACCCATCTAACTATGGCTACACCTTC
>NA|TRBV30|TRBJ2-3|NA
CAWSPGQTDTQYF
TGTGCCTGGAGTCCAGGACAGACAGATACGCAGTATTTT
>NA|TRBV5-5|TRBJ2-7|NA
CASSLYAGPYEQYF
TGTGCCAGCAGCTTGTACGCGGGGCCCTACGAGCAGTACTTC
>NA|TRBV28|TRBJ2-5|NA
CASSGGGGTETQYF
TGTGCCAGCAGCGGGGGAGGCGGGACGGAGACCCAGTACTTC
>NA|TRBV28|TRBJ1-2|few
CASSAGGRGGGYTF
TGTGCCAGCAGCGCGGGGGGCAGGGGAGGCGGCTACACCTTC
>NA|TRBV7-9|TRBJ1-4|NA
CASSLQDNEKLFF
TGTGCCAGCAGCTTACAAGACAACGAAAAACTGTTTTTT
>TRBD2|TRBV4-2|TRBJ2-3|NA
CASSQDIGTSGTDTQYF
TGTGCCAGCAGCCAAGATATCGGGACTAGCGGCACAGATACGCAGTATTTT
>TRBD2|TRBV9|TRBJ2-2|NA
CASSVAGGTGELFF
TGTGCCAGCAGCGTAGCGGGAGGCACCGGGGAGCTGTTTTTT
>NA|TRBV14|TRBJ1-6|NA
CASSHGGGSPLHF
TGTGCCAGCAGCCATGGGGGAGGTTCACCCCTCCACTTT
>TRBD2|TRBV29-1|TRBJ2-7|NA
CSVEGGGFEEQYF
TGCAGCGTTGAAGGGGGAGGGTTCGAAGAGCAGTACTTC
>NA|TRBV4-2|TRBJ1-4|NA
CASSQEQGNEKLFF
TGTGCCAGCAGCCAAGAGCAGGGTAATGAAAAACTGTTTTTT
>TRBD2|TRBV3-1/TRBV3-2|TRBJ2-1|NA
CASSQDLTSEYNEQFF
TGTGCCAGCAGCCAAGATTTAACTAGCGAATACAATGAGCAGTTCTTC
>TRBD2|TRBV5-4|TRBJ2-7|NA
CASSGTSGYEQYF
TGTGCCAGCTCCGGGACTAGCGGCTACGAGCAGTACTTC
>NA|TRBV9|TRBJ2-3|once
CASSTASGVDTQYF
TGTGCCAGCAGCACAGCCTCAGGGGTAGATACGCAGTATTTT